This is a list of T cell receptor beta chains from one sample in a study of cytomegalovirus exposure and HLA in healthy donors. Data came from immunoSEQ multiplex PCR; TCRdb stores just in-frame clones and leaves some out. The sample has 150,000 to 200,000 clones, around 80% seen once; the top ten hold 2% to 2.5%. Material: PBMCs. The source is a woman in her twenties or thirties in good health and CMV-seropositive. Each CDR3 is given with its conserved first and last residue. D genes are given only for firm matches. Clone size is shown for a subset of rows, as once, few, many or a class of expanded clone.

V: TRBV19; J: TRBJ2-3; D: TRBD2; size: -; CDR3: CASSIGLAFSDTQYF; DNA: TGTGCCAGTAGTATAGGACTAGCATTCTCGGATACGCAGTATTTT
V: TRBV6-5; J: TRBJ1-5; D: -; size: -; CDR3: CASRQDQGSNQPQHF; DNA: TGTGCCAGCAGACAGGACCAGGGTAGCAATCAGCCCCAGCATTTT
V: TRBV5-4; J: TRBJ2-2; D: -; size: -; CDR3: CASSPPDWNTGELFF; DNA: TGTGCCAGCAGCCCCCCCGACTGGAACACCGGGGAGCTGTTTTTT
V: TRBV2; J: TRBJ2-5; D: -; size: -; CDR3: CASTVDSQETQYF; DNA: TGTGCCAGCACGGTCGACAGCCAAGAGACCCAGTACTTC
V: TRBV19; J: TRBJ2-1; D: TRBD1; size: -; CDR3: CASSIGPTGVLSYNEQFF; DNA: TGTGCCAGTAGTATAGGCCCGACAGGGGTCTTGAGCTACAATGAGCAGTTCTTC
V: TRBV4-1; J: TRBJ2-1; D: TRBD2; size: once; CDR3: CASRPPGLAFDEQFF; DNA: TGCGCCAGCAGACCCCCGGGACTAGCGTTCGATGAGCAGTTCTTC
V: TRBV7-2; J: TRBJ2-3; D: TRBD2; size: -; CDR3: CASSLVPAGGRDTQYF; DNA: TGTGCCAGCAGCTTAGTACCAGCGGGGGGCCGCGATACGCAGTATTTT
V: TRBV7-8; J: TRBJ2-2; D: -; size: -; CDR3: CASTLASSNTGELFF; DNA: TGTGCCAGCACCCTCGCTAGCTCGAACACCGGGGAGCTGTTTTTT
V: TRBV10-3; J: TRBJ1-2; D: -; size: -; CDR3: CAISESPDSPILNGYTF; DNA: TGTGCCATCAGTGAGTCGCCGGACAGCCCAATCCTTAATGGCTACACCTTC
V: TRBV6-5; J: TRBJ1-3; D: -; size: -; CDR3: CASRFQAFSGNTIYF; DNA: TGTGCCAGCAGATTTCAGGCCTTCTCTGGAAACACCATATATTTT
V: TRBV29-1; J: TRBJ2-1; D: TRBD2; size: -; CDR3: CSVGLASYNEQFF; DNA: TGCAGCGTTGGACTAGCCTCCTACAATGAGCAGTTCTTC
V: TRBV7-2; J: TRBJ2-7; D: TRBD2; size: few; CDR3: CASSSRASGLRYEQYF; DNA: TGTGCCAGCAGCTCCCGCGCTAGCGGGCTCCGTTACGAGCAGTACTTC
V: TRBV30; J: TRBJ1-5; D: TRBD1; size: -; CDR3: CACDRDRGHYSNQPQHF; DNA: TGTGCCTGCGACCGGGACAGGGGCCACTATAGCAATCAGCCCCAGCATTTT